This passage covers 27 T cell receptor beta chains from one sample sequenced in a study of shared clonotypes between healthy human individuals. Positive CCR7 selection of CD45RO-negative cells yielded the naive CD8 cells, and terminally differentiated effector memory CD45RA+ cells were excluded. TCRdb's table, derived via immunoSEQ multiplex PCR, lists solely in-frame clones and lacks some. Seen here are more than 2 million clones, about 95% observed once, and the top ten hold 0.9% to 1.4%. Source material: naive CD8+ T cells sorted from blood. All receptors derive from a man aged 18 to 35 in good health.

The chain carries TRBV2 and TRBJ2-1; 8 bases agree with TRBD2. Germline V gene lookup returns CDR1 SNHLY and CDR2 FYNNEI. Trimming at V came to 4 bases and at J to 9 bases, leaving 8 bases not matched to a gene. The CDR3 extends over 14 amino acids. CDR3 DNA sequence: TGTGCCAGCAGTGTTAGTAGCGGGGAGGGTGAGCAGTTCTTC. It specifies CASSVSSGEGEQFF.

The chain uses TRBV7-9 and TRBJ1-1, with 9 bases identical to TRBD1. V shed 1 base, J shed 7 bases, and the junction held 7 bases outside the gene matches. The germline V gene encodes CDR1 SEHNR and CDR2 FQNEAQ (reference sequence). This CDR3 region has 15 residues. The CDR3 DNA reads TGTGCCAGCAGCTTAGTAGGGGACAGGGCTAATGAAGCTTTCTTT. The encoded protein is CASSLVGDRANEAFF.

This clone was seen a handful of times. CDR3 sequence reads: CAWNQKGQGIAKNIQYF. CDR3 in DNA: TGTGCCTGGAATCAGAAAGGACAGGGGATAGCCAAAAACATTCAGTACTTC. The chain carries TRBV30 and TRBJ2-4; 9 bases line up with TRBD1. The V segment lost 4 bases and the J segment 0 bases; nucleotides outside the gene matches: 10. The CDR3 has 17 amino acids. Germline lookup yields CDR1 GTSNPN and CDR2 SVGIG (reference sequence).

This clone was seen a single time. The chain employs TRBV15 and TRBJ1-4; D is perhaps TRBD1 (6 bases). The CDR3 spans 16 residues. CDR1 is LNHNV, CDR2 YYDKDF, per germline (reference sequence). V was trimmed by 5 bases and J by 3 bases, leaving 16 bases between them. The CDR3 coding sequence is TGTGCCACCAGCGGCTACAGGGAAGTGGCTAATGAAAAACTGTTTTTT. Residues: CATSGYREVANEKLFF.

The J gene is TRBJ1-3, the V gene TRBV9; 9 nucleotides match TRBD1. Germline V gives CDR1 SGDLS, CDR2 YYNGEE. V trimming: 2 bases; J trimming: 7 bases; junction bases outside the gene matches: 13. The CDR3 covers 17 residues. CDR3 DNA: TGTGCCAGCAGCGTTAACCGGGACAGGGCCTTCGGGAACACCATATATTTT. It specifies CASSVNRDRAFGNTIYF.

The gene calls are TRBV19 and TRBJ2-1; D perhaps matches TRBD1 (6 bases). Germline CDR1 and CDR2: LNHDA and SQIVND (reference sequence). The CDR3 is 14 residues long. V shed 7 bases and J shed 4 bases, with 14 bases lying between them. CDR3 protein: CASKTGEGYNEQFF. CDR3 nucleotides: TGTGCCAGTAAGACAGGAGAAGGATACAATGAGCAGTTCTTC. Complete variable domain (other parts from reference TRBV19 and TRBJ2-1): DGGITQSPKYLFRKEGQNVTLSCEQNLNHDAMYWYRQDPGQGLRLIYYSQIVNDFQKGDIAEGYSVSREKKESFPLTVTSAQKNPTAFYLCASKTGEGYNEQFFGPGTRLTVL.

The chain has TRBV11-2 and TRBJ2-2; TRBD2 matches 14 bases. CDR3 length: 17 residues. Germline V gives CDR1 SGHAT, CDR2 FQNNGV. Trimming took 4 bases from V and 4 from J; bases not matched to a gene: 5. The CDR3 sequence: CASSSGLAGDLTGELFF. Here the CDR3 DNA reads TGTGCCAGCAGCTCGGGACTAGCGGGAGATCTCACCGGGGAGCTGTTTTTT.

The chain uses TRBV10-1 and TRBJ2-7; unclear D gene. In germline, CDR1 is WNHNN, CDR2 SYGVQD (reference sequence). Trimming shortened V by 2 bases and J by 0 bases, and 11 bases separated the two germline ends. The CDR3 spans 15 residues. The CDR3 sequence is CASSEHVDRSYEQYF. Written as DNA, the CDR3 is TGCGCCAGCAGTGAGCACGTTGACCGCTCCTACGAGCAGTACTTC.

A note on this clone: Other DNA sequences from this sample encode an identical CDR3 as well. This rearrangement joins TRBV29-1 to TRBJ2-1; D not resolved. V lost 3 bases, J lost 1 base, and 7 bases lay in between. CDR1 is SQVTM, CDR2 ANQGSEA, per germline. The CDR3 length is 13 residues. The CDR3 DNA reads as TGCAGCGTTGATCCTCCTTCCTACAATGAGCAGTTCTTC. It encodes CSVDPPSYNEQFF.

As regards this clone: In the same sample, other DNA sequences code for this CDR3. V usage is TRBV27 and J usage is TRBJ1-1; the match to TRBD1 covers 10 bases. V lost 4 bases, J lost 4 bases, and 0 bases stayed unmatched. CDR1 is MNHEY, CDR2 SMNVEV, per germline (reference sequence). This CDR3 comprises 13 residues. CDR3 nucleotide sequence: TGTGCCAGCAGTTGGACAGGGGGCACTGAAGCTTTCTTT. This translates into CASSWTGGTEAFF.

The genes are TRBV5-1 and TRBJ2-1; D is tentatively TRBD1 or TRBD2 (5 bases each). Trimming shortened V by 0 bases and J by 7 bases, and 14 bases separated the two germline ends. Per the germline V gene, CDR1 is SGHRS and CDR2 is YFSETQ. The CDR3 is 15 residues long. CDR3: CASSLGDGIINEQFF. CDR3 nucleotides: TGCGCCAGCAGCTTGGGGGACGGAATCATAAATGAGCAGTTCTTC.

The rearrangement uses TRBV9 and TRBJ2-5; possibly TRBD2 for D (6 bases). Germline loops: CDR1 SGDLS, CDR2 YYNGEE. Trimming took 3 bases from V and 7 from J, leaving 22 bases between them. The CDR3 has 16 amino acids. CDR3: CASSEAGGDPSGTQYF. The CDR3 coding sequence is TGTGCCAGCAGCGAGGCCGGCGGGGACCCCAGTGGGACCCAGTACTTC.

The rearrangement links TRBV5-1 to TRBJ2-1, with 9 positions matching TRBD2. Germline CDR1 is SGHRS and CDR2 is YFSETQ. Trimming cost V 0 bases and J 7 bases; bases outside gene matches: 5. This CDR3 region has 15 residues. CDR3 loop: CASSLDGTSWNEQFF. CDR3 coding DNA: TGCGCCAGCAGCTTGGACGGGACTAGCTGGAATGAGCAGTTCTTC.

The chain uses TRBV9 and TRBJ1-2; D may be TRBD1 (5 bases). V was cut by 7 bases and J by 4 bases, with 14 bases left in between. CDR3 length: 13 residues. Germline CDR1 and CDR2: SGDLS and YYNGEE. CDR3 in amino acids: CASAGDGSYGYTF. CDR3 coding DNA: TGTGCCAGCGCCGGGGACGGGAGCTATGGCTACACCTTC.

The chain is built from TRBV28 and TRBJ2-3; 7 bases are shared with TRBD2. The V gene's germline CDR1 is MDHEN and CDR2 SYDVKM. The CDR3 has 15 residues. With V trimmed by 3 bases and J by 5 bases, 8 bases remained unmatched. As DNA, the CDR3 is TGTGCCAGCAGTTTTATTGGGGCGGGAGAAGATACGCAGTATTTT. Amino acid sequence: CASSFIGAGEDTQYF.

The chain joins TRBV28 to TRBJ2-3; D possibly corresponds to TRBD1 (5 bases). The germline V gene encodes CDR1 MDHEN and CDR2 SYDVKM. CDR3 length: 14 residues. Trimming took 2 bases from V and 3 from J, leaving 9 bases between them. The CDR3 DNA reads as TGTGCCAGCAGTTTACAGGGCCATACAGATACGCAGTATTTT. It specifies CASSLQGHTDTQYF. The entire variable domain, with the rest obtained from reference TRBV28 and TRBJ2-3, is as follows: DVKVTQSSRYLVKRTGEKVFLECVQDMDHENMFWYRQDPGLGLRLIYFSYDVKMKEKGDIPEGYSVSREKKERFSLILESASTNQTSMYLCASSLQGHTDTQYFGPGTRLTVL.

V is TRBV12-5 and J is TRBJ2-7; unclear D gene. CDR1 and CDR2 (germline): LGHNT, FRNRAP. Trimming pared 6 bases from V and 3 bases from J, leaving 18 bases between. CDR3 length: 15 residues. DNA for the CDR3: TGTGCTAGTGGCTCTCATCCTCACAGCAACTACGAGCAGTACTTC. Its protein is CASGSHPHSNYEQYF.

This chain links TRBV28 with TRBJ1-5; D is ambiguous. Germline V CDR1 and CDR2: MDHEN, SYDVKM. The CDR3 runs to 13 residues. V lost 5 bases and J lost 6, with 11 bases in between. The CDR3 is CASSPPLGQPQHF. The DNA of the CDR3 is TGTGCCAGCAGTCCACCTTTGGGTCAGCCCCAGCATTTT.

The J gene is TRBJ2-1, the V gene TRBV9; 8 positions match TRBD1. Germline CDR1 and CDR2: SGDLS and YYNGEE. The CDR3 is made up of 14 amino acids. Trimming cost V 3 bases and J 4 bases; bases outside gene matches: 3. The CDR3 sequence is CASSGTGTYNEQFF. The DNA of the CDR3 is TGTGCCAGCAGCGGGACAGGGACATACAATGAGCAGTTCTTC.

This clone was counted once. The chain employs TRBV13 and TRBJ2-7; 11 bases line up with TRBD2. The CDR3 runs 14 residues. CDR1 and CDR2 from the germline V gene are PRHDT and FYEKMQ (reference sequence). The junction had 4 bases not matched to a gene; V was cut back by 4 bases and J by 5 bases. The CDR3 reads CASSSMGLADEQYF. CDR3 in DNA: TGTGCCAGCAGCTCAATGGGACTAGCGGACGAGCAGTACTTC.

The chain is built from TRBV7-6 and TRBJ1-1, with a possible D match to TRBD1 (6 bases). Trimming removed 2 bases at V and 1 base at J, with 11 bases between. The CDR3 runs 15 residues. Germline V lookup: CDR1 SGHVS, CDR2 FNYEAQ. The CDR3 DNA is TGTGCCAGCAGCTTACATGCGACAGGGAACACTGAAGCTTTCTTT. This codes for CASSLHATGNTEAFF. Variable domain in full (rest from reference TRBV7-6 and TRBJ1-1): GAGVSQSPRYKVTKRGQDVALRCDPISGHVSLYWYRQALGQGPEFLTYFNYEAQQDKSGLPNDRFSAERPEGSISTLTIQRTEQRDSAMYRCASSLHATGNTEAFFGQGTRLTVV.

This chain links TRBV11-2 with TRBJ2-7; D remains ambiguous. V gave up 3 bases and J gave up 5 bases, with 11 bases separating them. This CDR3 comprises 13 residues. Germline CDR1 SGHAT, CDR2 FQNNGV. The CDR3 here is CASSFSGIHEQYF. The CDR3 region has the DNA TGTGCCAGCAGCTTCTCTGGTATCCACGAGCAGTACTTC.

The CDR3 is CASSQDIIDRTYNVLTF. The DNA for the CDR3 is TGCGCCAGCAGCCAAGATATCATCGACAGGACCTACAACGTCCTGACTTTC. V and J are TRBV4-3 and TRBJ2-6, with D possibly being TRBD1 (6 bases). Looked up from germline, CDR1 is LGHNA and CDR2 is YSLEER. This CDR3 region has 17 residues. V lost 0 bases to trimming and J lost 9 bases, with 18 bases between them.

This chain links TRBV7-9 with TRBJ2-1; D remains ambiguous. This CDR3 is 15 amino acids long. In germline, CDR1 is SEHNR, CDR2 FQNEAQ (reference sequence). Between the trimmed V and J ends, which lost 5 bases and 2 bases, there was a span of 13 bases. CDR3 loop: CASSPTNLPYNEQFF. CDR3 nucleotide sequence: TGTGCCAGCAGCCCAACTAACCTCCCCTACAATGAGCAGTTCTTC.

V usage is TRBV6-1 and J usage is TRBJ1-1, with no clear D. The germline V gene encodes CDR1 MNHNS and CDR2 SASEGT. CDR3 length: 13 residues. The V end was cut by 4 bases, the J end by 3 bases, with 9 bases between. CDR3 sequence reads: CASSGVMDTEAFF. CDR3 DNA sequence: TGTGCCAGCAGTGGGGTAATGGACACTGAAGCTTTCTTT.

CDR3 coding DNA: TGTGCCAGCAGACCCTTTACGAGCCCCGAGACCCAGTACTTC. This codes for CASRPFTSPETQYF. The chain has TRBV6-5 and TRBJ2-5, with D hard to call. V lost 6 bases and J lost 5, with 16 bases in between. CDR3 size: 14 residues. The germline V gene has CDR1 MNHEY and CDR2 SVGAGI.

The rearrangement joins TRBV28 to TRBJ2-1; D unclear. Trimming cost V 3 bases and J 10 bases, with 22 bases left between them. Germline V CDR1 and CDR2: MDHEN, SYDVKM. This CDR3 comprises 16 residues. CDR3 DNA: TGTGCCAGCAGTTTGATGAGGTGGCAGTTGGGAAAGGAGCAGTTCTTC. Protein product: CASSLMRWQLGKEQFF.